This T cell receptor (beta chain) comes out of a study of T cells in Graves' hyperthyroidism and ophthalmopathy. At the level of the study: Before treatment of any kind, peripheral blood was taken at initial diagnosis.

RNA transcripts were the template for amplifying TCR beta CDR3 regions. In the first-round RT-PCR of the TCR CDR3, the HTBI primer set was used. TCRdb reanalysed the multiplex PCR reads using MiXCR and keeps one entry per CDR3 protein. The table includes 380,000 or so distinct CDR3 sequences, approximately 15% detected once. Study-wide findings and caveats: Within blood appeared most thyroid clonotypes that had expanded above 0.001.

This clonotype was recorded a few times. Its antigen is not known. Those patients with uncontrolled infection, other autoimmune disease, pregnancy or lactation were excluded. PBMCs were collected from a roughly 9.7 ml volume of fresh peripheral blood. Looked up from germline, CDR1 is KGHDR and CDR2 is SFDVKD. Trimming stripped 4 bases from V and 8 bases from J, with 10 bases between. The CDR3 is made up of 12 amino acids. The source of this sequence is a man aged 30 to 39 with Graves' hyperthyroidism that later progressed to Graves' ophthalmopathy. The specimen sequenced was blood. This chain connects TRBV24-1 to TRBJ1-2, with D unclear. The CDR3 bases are TGTGCCACCAGTGACCCGGCCCGAGGCTACACCTTC. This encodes CATSDPARGYTF.